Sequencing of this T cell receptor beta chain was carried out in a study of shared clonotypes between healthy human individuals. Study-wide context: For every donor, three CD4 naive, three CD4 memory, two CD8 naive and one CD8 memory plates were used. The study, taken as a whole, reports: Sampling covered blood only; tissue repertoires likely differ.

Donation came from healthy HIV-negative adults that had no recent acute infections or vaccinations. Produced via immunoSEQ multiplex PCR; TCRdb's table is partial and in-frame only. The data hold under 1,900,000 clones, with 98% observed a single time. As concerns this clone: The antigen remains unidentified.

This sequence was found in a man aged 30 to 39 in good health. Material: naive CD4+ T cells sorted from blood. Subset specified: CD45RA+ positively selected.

The CDR3 spells CASTGTSGSYEQYF. The CDR3 DNA follows: TGCGCCAGCACCGGGACTAGCGGCTCCTACGAGCAGTACTTC. The chain employs TRBV5-1 and TRBJ2-7, with TRBD2 identical over 11 bases. The CDR3 covers 14 residues. Germline-derived CDR1 and CDR2 are SGHRS and YFSETQ. J gave up 0 bases and V 6 bases, and 2 bases lay outside the gene matches. Using reference TRBV5-1 and TRBJ2-7 for the parts outside the CDR3, the full variable domain is KAGVTQTPRYLIKTRGQQVTLSCSPISGHRSVSWYQQTPGQGLQFLFEYFSETQRNKGNFPGRFSGRQFSNSRSEMNVSTLELGDSALYLCASTGTSGSYEQYFGPGTRLTVT.